Shown below are 25 T cell receptor beta chains from a single sample sequenced in a study of identical twins (dated by TCRdb to 2016 to 2017). To prepare the library, 5' RACE was applied. Sequencing took place on an Illumina HiSeq 2000. TCRdb took the public reads, trimmed them with fastp at Q25, ran MiXCR for clone calling and kept in-frame beta chains. Rows with one shared CDR3 protein collapse into an entry with the most common genes and DNA. The sample profile shows hundreds of thousands of distinct CDR3 sequences; around 15% of them were found once. 7% to 9.5% of the sample is taken by the ten largest. The source material was memory (CD45RO+) T cells sorted from blood. The sample's cell subset or site label is to be understood as: CD45RO+ enriched T cells. Every receptor here comes from a woman between 18 and 30 years old in good health.

A few counts support this clonotype. As DNA, the CDR3 is TGCAGTGCTTCCCCCACCGGGACTGTCATTTGGAAGACCCAGTACTTC. As protein: CSASPTGTVIWKTQYF. V usage is TRBV20-1 and J usage is TRBJ2-5, with a weak D call TRBD2 (6 bases). The CDR3 extends over 16 amino acids. V was trimmed by 5 bases and J by 6 bases, leaving 25 bases between them. CDR1 is DFQATT and CDR2 is SNEGSKA in the germline V gene (reference sequence).

This clonotype showed up many times. This chain joins TRBV7-2 and TRBJ2-7; D is uncertain. CDR1 SGHTA and CDR2 FQGNSA come from the germline V gene. The CDR3 is 12 amino acids. The germline V and J ends were trimmed by 3 bases and 0 bases, with 3 bases remaining between them. CDR3 coding DNA: TGTGCCAGCAGCTTTAGCTCCTACGAGCAGTACTTC. Protein sequence: CASSFSSYEQYF. Full variable domain (outside the CDR3, taken from reference TRBV7-2 and TRBJ2-7): GAGVSQSPSNKVTEKGKDVELRCDPISGHTALYWYRQSLGQGLEFLIYFQGNSAPDKSGLPSDRFSAERTGGSVSTLTIQRTQQEDSAVYLCASSFSSYEQYFGPGTRLTVT.

In its sample, this clonotype ranks as medium-sized (0.01 to 0.1%). As DNA, the CDR3 is TGTGCCAGCAGCTTGGATGGGGACACTGAAGCTTTCTTT. Translated, it gives CASSLDGDTEAFF. The chain carries TRBV5-5 and TRBJ1-1; D unresolved. This CDR3 contains 13 residues. The V gene lost 0 bases and the J gene lost 3 bases, with 6 bases spanning the gap. CDR1 SGHKS and CDR2 YYEKEE come from the germline V gene (reference sequence).

At least ten counts were recorded for this clonotype. The chain recombines TRBV29-1 with TRBJ2-3; 7 nucleotides agree with TRBD1. Germline V CDR1 and CDR2: SQVTM, ANQGSEA. V dropped 7 bases and J dropped 1; count of bases not matched to a gene: 5. The CDR3 is made up of 13 amino acids. CDR3 nucleotides: TGCAGCGGGGACAGTGGGGGCACAGATACGCAGTATTTT. The encoded protein is CSGDSGGTDTQYF.

This clonotype was counted only a few times. Here the CDR3 reads CASSQWGVGQPQHF. Here the CDR3 DNA reads TGTGCCAGCAGCCAATGGGGGGTCGGTCAGCCCCAGCATTTT. The chain employs TRBV3-1 and TRBJ1-5; a possible D gene is TRBD1 (5 bases). Trimming left V 2 bases short and J 6 bases short, with 11 bases between. The V gene's germline CDR1 is LGHDT and CDR2 YNNKEL (reference sequence). The CDR3 loop spans 14 amino acids. The variable domain in full, with the rest retrieved from reference TRBV3-1 and TRBJ1-5, is DTAVSQTPKYLVTQMGNDKSIKCEQNLGHDTMYWYKQDSKKFLKIMFSYNNKELIINETVPNRFSPKSPDKAHLNLHINSLELGDSAVYFCASSQWGVGQPQHFGDGTRLSIL.

The chain recombines TRBV20-1 with TRBJ1-2; TRBD1 matches 9 bases. The CDR3 covers 13 residues. The V gene's germline CDR1 is DFQATT and CDR2 SNEGSKA (reference sequence). V dropped 6 bases and J dropped 4; count of bases not matched to a gene: 6. CDR3 bases: TGCAGTGCGACGACAGGGGGTACCTATGGCTACACCTTC. Translated, it gives CSATTGGTYGYTF.

This chain connects TRBV20-1 to TRBJ2-7; no definite D call. The length of the CDR3 is 15 residues. The germline CDR1 and CDR2 sequences are DFQATT and SNEGSKA (reference sequence). V dropped 0 bases and J dropped 3 bases, with 15 bases sitting between them. Written as DNA, the CDR3 is TGCAGTGCTAGAGATAAGACAAGGTCTGTCTACGAGCAGTACTTC. Amino acids: CSARDKTRSVYEQYF.

This clonotype came up a few times. This rearrangement joins TRBV6-2 or TRBV6-3 to TRBJ2-5; D tentatively fits TRBD1 or TRBD2 (5 bases each). This CDR3 spans 12 amino acids. Trimming cost V 3 bases and J 5 bases, with 7 bases left between them. Germline CDR1 reads MNHEY; CDR2 reads SVGEGT. The CDR3 sequence is CASSYWGETQYF. The CDR3 region has the DNA TGTGCCAGCAGTTATTGGGGGGAGACCCAGTACTTC.

This clonotype was detected only a few times. The chain employs TRBV7-9 and TRBJ2-7; 8 bases map to TRBD1. This CDR3 has 13 residues. Trimming took 5 bases from V and 5 from J; bases not matched to a gene: 5. Germline CDR1 and CDR2: SEHNR and FQNEAQ (reference sequence). The CDR3 DNA sequence: TGTGCCAGCAGCGCTCAGGGGGCCCACGAGCAGTACTTC. Residues: CASSAQGAHEQYF.

This clonotype was detected many times. The chain combines TRBV20-1 with TRBJ2-7, with D perhaps matching TRBD2 (5 bases). The CDR3 is 12 amino acids. Trimming removed 5 bases at V and 3 bases at J, with 11 bases between. Germline V gene lookup returns CDR1 DFQATT and CDR2 SNEGSKA (reference sequence). CDR3: CSARIGSYEQYF. CDR3 nucleotides: TGCAGTGCTCGAATAGGGAGCTACGAGCAGTACTTC.

This sequence joins TRBV29-1 and TRBJ1-1; D call uncertain. The CDR3 runs 12 residues. Germline assignment: CDR1 SQVTM and CDR2 ANQGSEA. Trimming cost V 4 bases and J 1 base, with 7 bases left between them. The CDR3 DNA is TGCAGCGTTGGTCAGACGAACACTGAAGCTTTCTTT. Translation: CSVGQTNTEAFF.

The V call is TRBV6-1, the J call TRBJ2-7, with a weak D call TRBD1 (7 bases). CDR3 length equals 14 residues. The germline V and J ends were trimmed by 4 bases and 4 bases, with 14 bases remaining between them. The V gene's germline CDR1 is MNHNS and CDR2 SASEGT. CDR3: CASSARGAAYEQYF. The DNA of the CDR3 is TGTGCCAGCAGTGCCAGGGGGGCCGCGTACGAGCAGTACTTC.

A few counts support this clonotype. The chain recombines TRBV20-1 with TRBJ2-1; 11 bases fit TRBD2. The germline gives CDR1 DFQATT, CDR2 SNEGSKA (reference sequence). This CDR3 is 14 amino acids long. Trimming removed 5 bases from V and 6 bases from J; junction bases left unmatched: 6. Here the CDR3 DNA reads TGCAGTGCTGTACTAGCGGGGGTTACCAATGAGCAGTTCTTC. It is translated as CSAVLAGVTNEQFF.

This clonotype was observed a few times. V gene TRBV6-2 or TRBV6-3 combines with J gene TRBJ2-3; 7 nucleotides line up with TRBD1. The CDR3 extends over 17 amino acids. From germline, CDR1 is MNHEY and CDR2 SVGEGT. V trimming: 6 bases; J trimming: 3 bases; junction bases outside the gene matches: 15. The CDR3 is CASRSTRQGRTTDTQYF. Written as DNA, the CDR3 is TGTGCCAGCAGATCCACCCGACAGGGACGAACTACAGATACGCAGTATTTT.

This clonotype was recorded a few times. The gene calls are TRBV7-9 and TRBJ1-6; TRBD1 matches 10 bases. Trimming at V came to 4 bases and at J to 9 bases, leaving 3 bases not matched to a gene. This CDR3 has 14 amino acids. Per germline, CDR1 SEHNR and CDR2 FQNEAQ (reference sequence). For the CDR3, the DNA is TGTGCCAGCAGCTCCGGGACAGGGGCTTCACCCCTCCACTTT. Its protein is CASSSGTGASPLHF.

This clonotype was counted only a few times. V usage is TRBV27 and J usage is TRBJ2-7; 8 bases map to TRBD1. V lost 7 bases, J lost 0 bases, and 5 bases stayed unmatched. There are 14 residues in the CDR3. Germline V gene data show CDR1 as MNHEY and CDR2 as SMNVEV (reference sequence). CDR3 nucleotides: TGTGCCAGCAAGCTCGGGACAGGCTCCTACGAGCAGTACTTC. This gives the protein CASKLGTGSYEQYF.

This clonotype was recorded a few times. The chain has TRBV14 and TRBJ2-6, with D unresolved. The CDR3 runs 16 residues. Germline V gene sequence: CDR1 SGHDN, CDR2 FVKESK. The V gene lost 0 bases and the J gene lost 0 bases, with 6 bases spanning the gap. CDR3 residues: CASSQESSSGANVLTF. As DNA, the CDR3 is TGTGCCAGCAGCCAAGAATCGTCCTCTGGGGCCAACGTCCTGACTTTC.

A few counts support this clonotype. This chain links TRBV4-3 with TRBJ2-3; 7 bases line up with TRBD2. In germline, CDR1 is LGHNA, CDR2 YSLEER. This CDR3 has 16 residues. The junction had 9 bases not matched to a gene; V was cut back by 0 bases and J by 6 bases. This CDR3 is CASSQDVWRETDTQYF. For the CDR3, the DNA is TGCGCCAGCAGCCAAGATGTCTGGCGGGAGACTGATACGCAGTATTTT.

This clonotype turned up a few times. The gene calls are TRBV5-1 and TRBJ1-3, with a tentative D call TRBD1 (5 bases). Germline values: CDR1 SGHRS, CDR2 YFSETQ. CDR3 length: 17 residues. Trimming cost V 3 bases and J 0 bases, with 16 bases left between them. The CDR3 DNA follows: TGCGCCAGCAGCTGGGGGGGGTCGGCCTTCTCTGGAAACACCATATATTTT. This translates into CASSWGGSAFSGNTIYF.

This CDR3 is CASSISFSYNEQFF. The DNA for the CDR3 is TGTGCCAGCAGTATCTCATTCTCCTACAATGAGCAGTTCTTC. The rearrangement joins TRBV5-4 to TRBJ2-1; D remains ambiguous. Germline CDR1 is SGHNT and CDR2 is YYREEE (reference sequence). Trimming removed 5 bases at V and 0 bases at J, with 9 bases between. This CDR3 has 14 residues. Filled out from reference TRBV5-4 and TRBJ2-1, the complete variable domain reads ETGVTQSPTHLIKTRGQQVTLRCSSQSGHNTVSWYQQALGQGPQFIFQYYREEENGRGNFPPRFSGLQFPNYSSELNVNALELDDSALYLCASSISFSYNEQFFGPGTRLTVL.

The V call is TRBV11-2, the J call TRBJ2-1; TRBD2 matches at 16 bases. The J segment lost 0 bases and the V segment lost 5 bases, leaving 13 bases of the junction unmatched. CDR1 is SGHAT, CDR2 FQNNGV, per germline. The CDR3 extends over 21 amino acids. The CDR3 loop is CASSGPGTSGGAKSSYNEQFF. CDR3 in DNA: TGTGCCAGCAGCGGTCCCGGGACTAGCGGGGGGGCGAAGAGCTCCTACAATGAGCAGTTCTTC.

This clonotype was seen more than once but under ten times. The J gene is TRBJ2-3, the V gene TRBV20-1; 9 nucleotides match TRBD2. J lost 0 bases, V lost 5 bases, and 6 bases had no gene match. Germline values: CDR1 DFQATT, CDR2 SNEGSKA (reference sequence). The CDR3 has 15 amino acids. The CDR3 DNA follows: TGCAGTGCTCCTCATAGCGGGGGTAGCACAGATACGCAGTATTTT. This encodes CSAPHSGGSTDTQYF.

This clonotype occurred many times. V gene TRBV12-3 or TRBV12-4 combines with J gene TRBJ2-1; D call uncertain. V was shortened by 3 bases and J by 8 bases, with 5 bases between the two germline ends. The CDR3 runs to 11 residues. The CDR3 bases are TGTGCCAGCAGTTTTCCGGATGAGCAGTTCTTC. Protein sequence: CASSFPDEQFF.

V usage is TRBV4-1 and J usage is TRBJ1-5, with D perhaps TRBD1 (5 bases). In germline, CDR1 is MGHRA, CDR2 YSYEKL. Trimming took off 0 bases at V and 6 bases at J, with 9 bases between the two ends. The CDR3 is 14 amino acids. The CDR3 loop is CASSQDPGGQPQHF. CDR3 coding DNA: TGCGCCAGCAGCCAAGATCCGGGGGGTCAGCCCCAGCATTTT.

The rearrangement joins TRBV6-2 or TRBV6-3 to TRBJ2-1; TRBD2 agrees at 8 bases. Germline values: CDR1 MNHEY, CDR2 SVGEGT. The V gene end was trimmed by 4 bases and the J gene end by 1 base; junction bases not matched to a gene: 18. The CDR3 has 20 residues. The CDR3 reads CASSSLPRMVAGTSYNEQFF. CDR3 bases: TGTGCCAGCAGTTCCTTGCCGAGGATGGTAGCGGGGACATCCTACAATGAGCAGTTCTTC.